The clone carrying this TCR beta chain came up a few times. The antigen remains unidentified. The data originate from a study of cytomegalovirus exposure and HLA in healthy donors. Study in general: There were 65 million to 85 million unique TCRs (from HLA-typed donors) in an early data release.

With 60 Vbeta and 13 Jbeta primers, the PCR was carried out. The data were produced by immunoSEQ multiplex PCR, yet TCRdb's version contains in-frame clones alone and is incomplete. This sample has 100,000 or so clones, with over 12% found just once. Study-wide results and caveats: In a later analysis, most CMV-associated TCR beta chains appeared HLA-restricted. In a later analysis, common viral pathogens appeared linked to several of the most significant clusters. A previous analysis found most TCR beta V segments productive roughly 87% or roughly 30% of the time.

The V and J ends lost 4 bases and 2 bases respectively, with 17 bases between them. This CDR3 comprises 16 residues. Germline V gene lookup returns CDR1 LGHNA and CDR2 YSLEER. This chain connects TRBV4-3 to TRBJ1-1; D ambiguous. The receptor's source is a female donor in good health and CMV-seronegative. The sequencing sample was made of PBMCs. The CDR3 reads CASSPSLSFRNTEAFF. CDR3 in DNA: TGCGCCAGCAGCCCGTCCCTTTCATTTAGAAACACTGAAGCTTTCTTT.